This TCR beta chain was observed in a study of cytotoxic CD8 clonotypes in ibrutinib-treated CLL. The table came from immunoSEQ multiplex PCR; TCRdb's copy has only in-frame clones and leaves some out. The sample carries about 49,000 clones, around half recorded once. The CDR3 spans 16 residues. After removal of 1 base from V and 10 bases from J, the junction contained 14 bases not matched to a gene. Germline V lookup: CDR1 LNHNV, CDR2 YYDKDF (reference sequence). This clone came up once. The receptor was derived from a human donor with chronic lymphocytic leukemia. The V call is TRBV15, the J call TRBJ1-1, with TRBD1 identical over 8 bases. Sequences were derived from PBMCs, sampled after 12 months of ibrutinib treatment. As DNA, the CDR3 is TGTGCCACCAGCAGAGGGACCGGGACAGGAATAGATAGAGCTTTCTTT. The encoded protein is CATSRGTGTGIDRAFF.